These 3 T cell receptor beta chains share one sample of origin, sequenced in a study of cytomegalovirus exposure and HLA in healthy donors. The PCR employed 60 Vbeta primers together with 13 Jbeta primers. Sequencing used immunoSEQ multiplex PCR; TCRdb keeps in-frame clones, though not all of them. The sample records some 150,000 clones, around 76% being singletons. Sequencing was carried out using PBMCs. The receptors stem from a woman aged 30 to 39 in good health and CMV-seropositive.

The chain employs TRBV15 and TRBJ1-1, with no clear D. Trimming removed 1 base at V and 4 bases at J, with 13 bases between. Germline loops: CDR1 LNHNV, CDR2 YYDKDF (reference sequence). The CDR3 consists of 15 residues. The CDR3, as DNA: TGTGCCACCAGCAGAGGGGCAGCAGATTCCACTGAAGCTTTCTTT. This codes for CATSRGAADSTEAFF.

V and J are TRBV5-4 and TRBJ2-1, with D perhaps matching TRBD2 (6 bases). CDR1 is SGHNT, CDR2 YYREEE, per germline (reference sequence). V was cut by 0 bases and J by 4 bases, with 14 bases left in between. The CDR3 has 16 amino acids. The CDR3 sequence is CASSLGPGTSYNEQFF. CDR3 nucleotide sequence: TGTGCCAGCAGCTTGGGCCCCGGGACTTCTTACAATGAGCAGTTCTTC.

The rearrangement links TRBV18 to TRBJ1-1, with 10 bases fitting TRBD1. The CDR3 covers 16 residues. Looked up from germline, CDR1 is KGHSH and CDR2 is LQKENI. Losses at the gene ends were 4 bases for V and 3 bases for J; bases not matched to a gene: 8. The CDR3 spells CASSRPGTGVDTEAFF. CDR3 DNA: TGTGCCAGCTCACGTCCCGGGACAGGGGTCGACACTGAAGCTTTCTTT.